The 4 T cell receptor beta chains given below trace back to one sample, sequenced in a study of blood T cell repertoires in COVID-19 (dated by TCRdb to about 2020). Library preparation used the immunoSEQ multiplex PCR assay. As stored in TCRdb, this immuneACCESS dataset retains in-frame rearrangements with V and J assigned. A fraction of the clones does not appear; measured against another copy, unresolved V genes explain less than half of the discrepancy, and the remainder lacks a known reason. This sample holds 350,000 to 400,000 clones; around 91% were observed only once. The ten most abundant clones make up around 6.3% of the sample. Sample: peripheral blood. These receptors came from a man younger than 35 with active or convalescent COVID-19.

The gene calls are TRBV6-5 and TRBJ1-6; D may be TRBD1 (5 bases). The CDR3 extends over 14 amino acids. The V end was cut by 2 bases, the J end by 3 bases, with 5 bases between. Germline lookup yields CDR1 MNHEY and CDR2 SVGAGI. In DNA, the CDR3 is TGTGCCAGCAGTTACAGGGGCTATAATTCACCCCTCCACTTT. Amino acids: CASSYRGYNSPLHF.

J is TRBJ1-2 and V is TRBV24-1, with 7 bases fitting TRBD1. V dropped 3 bases and J dropped 8; count of bases not matched to a gene: 11. Germline V gene sequence: CDR1 KGHDR, CDR2 SFDVKD. The CDR3 has 15 residues. The CDR3 loop is CATSDTTGKDFGYTF. DNA of the CDR3: TGTGCCACCAGTGATACGACAGGGAAGGATTTCGGCTACACCTTC.

This clone has a single count. The chain is built from TRBV4-1 and TRBJ1-4; TRBD1 might be the D (5 bases). Trimming removed 3 bases at V and 8 bases at J, with 13 bases between. Germline-derived CDR1 and CDR2 are MGHRA and YSYEKL. CDR3 length: 14 residues. CDR3: CASSQLGTQEKLFF. In DNA, the CDR3 is TGCGCCAGCAGCCAGCTGGGGACTCAGGAAAAACTGTTTTTT.

The chain recombines TRBV7-3 with TRBJ2-4, with TRBD2 matching over 7 bases. V trimming: 3 bases; J trimming: 2 bases; junction bases outside the gene matches: 4. Germline CDR1 is SGHTA and CDR2 is FQGTGA. The length of the CDR3 is 15 residues. This CDR3 is CASSLSSGTKNIQYF. CDR3 bases: TGTGCCAGCAGCTTGTCTAGCGGAACCAAAAACATTCAGTACTTC.